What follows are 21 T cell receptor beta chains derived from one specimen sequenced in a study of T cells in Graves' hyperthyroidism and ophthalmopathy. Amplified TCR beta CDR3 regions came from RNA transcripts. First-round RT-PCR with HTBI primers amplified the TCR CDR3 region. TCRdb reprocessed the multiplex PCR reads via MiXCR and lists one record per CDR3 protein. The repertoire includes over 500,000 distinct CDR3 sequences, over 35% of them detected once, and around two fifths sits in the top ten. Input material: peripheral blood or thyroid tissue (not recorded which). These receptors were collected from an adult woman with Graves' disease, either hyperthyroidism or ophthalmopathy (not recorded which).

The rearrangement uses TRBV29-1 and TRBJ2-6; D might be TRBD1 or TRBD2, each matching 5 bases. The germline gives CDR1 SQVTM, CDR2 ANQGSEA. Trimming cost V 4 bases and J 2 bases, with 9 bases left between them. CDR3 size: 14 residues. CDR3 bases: TGCAGCGTTGTCGAGGGGACTGGGGCCAACGTCCTGACTTTC. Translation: CSVVEGTGANVLTF.

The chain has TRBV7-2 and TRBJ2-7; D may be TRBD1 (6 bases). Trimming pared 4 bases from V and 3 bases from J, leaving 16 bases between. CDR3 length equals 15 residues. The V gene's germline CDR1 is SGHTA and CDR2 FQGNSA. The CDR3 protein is CASSSPQGWIYEQYF. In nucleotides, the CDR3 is TGTGCCAGCAGCTCCCCACAGGGATGGATCTACGAGCAGTACTTC. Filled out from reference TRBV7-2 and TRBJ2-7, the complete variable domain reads GAGVSQSPSNKVTEKGKDVELRCDPISGHTALYWYRQSLGQGLEFLIYFQGNSAPDKSGLPSDRFSAERTGGSVSTLTIQRTQQEDSAVYLCASSSPQGWIYEQYFGPGTRLTVT.

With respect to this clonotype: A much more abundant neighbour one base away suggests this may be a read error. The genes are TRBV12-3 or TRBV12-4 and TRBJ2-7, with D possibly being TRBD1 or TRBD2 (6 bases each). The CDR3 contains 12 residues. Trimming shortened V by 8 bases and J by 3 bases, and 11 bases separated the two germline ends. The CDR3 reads CASGGPGYEQYF. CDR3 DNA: TGTGCCAGCGGGGGGCCAGGCTACGAGCAGTACTTC.

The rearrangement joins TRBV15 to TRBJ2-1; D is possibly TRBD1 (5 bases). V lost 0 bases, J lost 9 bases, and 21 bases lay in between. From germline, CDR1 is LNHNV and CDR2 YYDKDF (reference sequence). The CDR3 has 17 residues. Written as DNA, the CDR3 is TGTGCCACCAGCAGAGATATGGTAAGGGGTCCGTTTTCTGAGCAGTTCTTC. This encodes CATSRDMVRGPFSEQFF.

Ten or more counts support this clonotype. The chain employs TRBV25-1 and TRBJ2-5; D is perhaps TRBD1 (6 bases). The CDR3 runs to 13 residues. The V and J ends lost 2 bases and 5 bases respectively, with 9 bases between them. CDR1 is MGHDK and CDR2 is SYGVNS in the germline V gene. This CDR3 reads CASSEGQGETQYF. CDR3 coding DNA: TGTGCCAGCAGTGAAGGTCAGGGGGAGACCCAGTACTTC.

Here the CDR3 DNA reads TGCAGTGCTAGAGATATGGGAGTTTTGGGTGGGCAGCCCCAGCATTTT. It encodes CSARDMGVLGGQPQHF. The chain uses TRBV20-1 and TRBJ1-5; D remains ambiguous. Trimming left V 0 bases short and J 7 bases short, with 19 bases between. The CDR3 loop spans 16 amino acids. Germline CDR1 reads DFQATT; CDR2 reads SNEGSKA (reference sequence).

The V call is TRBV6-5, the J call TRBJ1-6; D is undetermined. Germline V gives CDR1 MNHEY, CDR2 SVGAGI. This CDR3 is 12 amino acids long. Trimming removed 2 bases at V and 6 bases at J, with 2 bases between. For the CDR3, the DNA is TGTGCCAGCAGTTACCCTAATTCACCCCTCCACTTT. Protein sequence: CASSYPNSPLHF.

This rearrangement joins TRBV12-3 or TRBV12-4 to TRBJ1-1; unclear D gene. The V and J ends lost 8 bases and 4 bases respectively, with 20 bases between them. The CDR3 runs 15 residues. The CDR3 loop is CASLPGWAGSTEAFF. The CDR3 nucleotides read TGTGCCAGCCTTCCTGGTTGGGCAGGTTCCACTGAAGCTTTCTTT.

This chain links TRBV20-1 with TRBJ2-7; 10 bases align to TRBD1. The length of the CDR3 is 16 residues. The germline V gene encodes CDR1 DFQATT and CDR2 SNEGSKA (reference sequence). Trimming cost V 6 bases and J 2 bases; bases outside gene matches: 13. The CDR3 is CSADRRDRGLTYEQYF. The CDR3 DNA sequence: TGCAGTGCGGACCGCCGGGACAGGGGCCTAACCTACGAGCAGTACTTC.

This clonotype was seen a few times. The CDR3 reads CASTPRSEAQYF. The CDR3 DNA is TGTGCCAGCACCCCCCGCTCGGAGGCCCAGTACTTC. The chain employs TRBV6-6 and TRBJ2-5, with a tentative D call TRBD2 (5 bases). CDR3 length equals 12 residues. V was cut by 7 bases and J by 9 bases, with 15 bases left in between. From germline, CDR1 is MNHNY and CDR2 SVGAGI (reference sequence).

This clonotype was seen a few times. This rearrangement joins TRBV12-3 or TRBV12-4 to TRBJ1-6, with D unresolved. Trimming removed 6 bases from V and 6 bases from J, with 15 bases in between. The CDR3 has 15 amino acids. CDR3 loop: CASSSPGIRNSPLHF. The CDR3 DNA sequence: TGTGCCAGCAGCAGCCCGGGGATCCGTAATTCACCCCTCCACTTT.

The CDR3 sequence: CASSHGQGGGYTF. The CDR3 DNA sequence: TGTGCCAGCAGCCACGGACAGGGTGGAGGCTACACCTTC. The chain links TRBV7-9 to TRBJ1-2, with TRBD1 matching over 8 bases. The germline V gene has CDR1 SEHNR and CDR2 FQNEAQ (reference sequence). V dropped 5 bases and J dropped 8; count of bases not matched to a gene: 7. The CDR3 is made up of 13 amino acids.

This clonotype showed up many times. The CDR3: CASSSLAGGRNTGELFF. CDR3 DNA: TGTGCCAGCAGCTCTCTAGCGGGAGGTCGGAACACCGGGGAGCTGTTTTTT. The chain combines TRBV14 with TRBJ2-2; TRBD2 matches at 11 bases. Germline CDR1 is SGHDN and CDR2 is FVKESK. V trimming: 5 bases; J trimming: 1 base; junction bases outside the gene matches: 6. The CDR3 consists of 17 residues. The full variable domain, completed using reference TRBV14 and TRBJ2-2, is EAGVTQFPSHSVIEKGQTVTLRCDPISGHDNLYWYRRVMGKEIKFLLHFVKESKQDESGMPNNRFLAERTGGTYSTLKVQPAELEDSGVYFCASSSLAGGRNTGELFFGEGSRLTVL.

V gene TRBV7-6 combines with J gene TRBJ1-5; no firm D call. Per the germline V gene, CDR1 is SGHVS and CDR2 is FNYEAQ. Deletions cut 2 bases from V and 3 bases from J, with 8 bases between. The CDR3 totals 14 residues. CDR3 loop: CASSLRRNNQPQHF. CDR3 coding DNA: TGTGCCAGCAGCTTACGACGGAACAATCAGCCCCAGCATTTT.

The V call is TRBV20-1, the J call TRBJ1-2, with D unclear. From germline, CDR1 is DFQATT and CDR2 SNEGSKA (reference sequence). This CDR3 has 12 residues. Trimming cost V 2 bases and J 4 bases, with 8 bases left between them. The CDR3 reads CSARKGVYGYTF. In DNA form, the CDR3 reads TGCAGTGCTAGAAAGGGAGTCTATGGCTACACCTTC.

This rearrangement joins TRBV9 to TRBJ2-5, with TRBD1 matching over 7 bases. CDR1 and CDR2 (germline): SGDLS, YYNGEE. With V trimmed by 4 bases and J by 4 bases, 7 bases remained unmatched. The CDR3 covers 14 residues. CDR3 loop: CASSSQGRAETQYF. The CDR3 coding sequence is TGTGCCAGCAGCTCACAGGGGCGGGCAGAGACCCAGTACTTC.

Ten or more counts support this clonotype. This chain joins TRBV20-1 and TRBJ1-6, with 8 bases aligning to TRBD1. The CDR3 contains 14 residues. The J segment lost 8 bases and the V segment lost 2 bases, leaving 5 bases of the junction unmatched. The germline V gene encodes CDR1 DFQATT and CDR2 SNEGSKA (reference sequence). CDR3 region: CSARHGTGDSPLHF. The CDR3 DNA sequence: TGCAGTGCTAGACATGGGACAGGTGATTCACCCCTCCACTTT.

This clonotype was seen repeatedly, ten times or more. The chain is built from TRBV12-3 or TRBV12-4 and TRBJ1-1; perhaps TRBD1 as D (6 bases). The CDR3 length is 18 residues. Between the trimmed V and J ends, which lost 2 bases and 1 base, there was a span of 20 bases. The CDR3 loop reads CASSLRGRGLLPNTEAFF. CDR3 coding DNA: TGTGCCAGCAGTTTAAGGGGCAGGGGTCTACTTCCGAACACTGAAGCTTTCTTT.

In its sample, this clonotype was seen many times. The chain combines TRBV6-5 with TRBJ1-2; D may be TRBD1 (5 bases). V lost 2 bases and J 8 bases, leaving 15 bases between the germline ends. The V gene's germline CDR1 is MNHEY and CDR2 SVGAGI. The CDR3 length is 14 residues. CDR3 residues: CASSYDSPSAGYTF. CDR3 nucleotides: TGTGCCAGCAGTTACGACAGTCCCTCCGCGGGCTACACCTTC.

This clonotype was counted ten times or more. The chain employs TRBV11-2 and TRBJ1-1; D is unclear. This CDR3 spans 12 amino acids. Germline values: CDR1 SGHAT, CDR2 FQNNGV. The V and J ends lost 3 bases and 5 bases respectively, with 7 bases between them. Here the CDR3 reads CASSFAHTEAFF. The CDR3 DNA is TGTGCCAGCAGCTTTGCACATACTGAAGCTTTCTTT.

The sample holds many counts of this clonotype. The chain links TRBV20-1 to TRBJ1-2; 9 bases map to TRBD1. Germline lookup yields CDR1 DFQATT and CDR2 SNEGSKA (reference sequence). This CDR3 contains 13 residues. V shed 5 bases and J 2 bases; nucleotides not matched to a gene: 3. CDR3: CSAQTGGNYGYTF. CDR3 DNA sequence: TGCAGTGCTCAAACAGGGGGCAACTATGGCTACACCTTC.